The rows below give T cell receptor beta chains drawn from one sample of a study of blood T cells in healthy people across ages. A single record per CDR3 protein comes from TCRdb applying MiXCR to the 5' RACE reads. The sample has 950,000 to 1,200,000 distinct CDR3 sequences; approximately 38% are singletons. Source material: blood. These receptors all come from a man between 18 and 29 years old in good health. Each CDR3 is given with its conserved first and last residue. The order of the fields is clone size, J gene, V gene, D gene, CDR3 DNA, CDR3 protein. D genes are given only for firm matches. Some rows have no size entry. The others give once, few or many, or a class for an expanded clone.

few TRBJ1-5 TRBV9 TRBD1 TGTGCCGTTAAGGGGGCTCAGCCCCAGCATTTT CAVKGAQPQHF
few TRBJ1-2 TRBV27 - TGTGCCAGCAGTGCTCGGGAGGCCTATGGCTACACCTTC CASSAREAYGYTF
- TRBJ2-7 TRBV28 - TGTGCCAGCAGTTCTGGACGGCAGAGCTCCTACAATGAGCAGTACTTC CASSSGRQSSYNEQYF
few TRBJ2-4 TRBV27 - TGTGCCAGCAGTTTAGGATTCGGCCAAAACATTCAGTACTTC CASSLGFGQNIQYF
- TRBJ1-1 TRBV2 - TGTGCCAGCAGGCCTCTTGACGGTTCCAAAGCTTTCTTT CASRPLDGSKAFF
- TRBJ2-6 TRBV9 - TGTGCCAGCAGCACACAGGGGGCCAACGTCCTGACTTTC CASSTQGANVLTF
few TRBJ1-1 TRBV4-1 - TGCGCCAGCAGCCTGCCCCCTAGACAGCATTCCACTGAAGCTTTCTTT CASSLPPRQHSTEAFF
many TRBJ1-6 TRBV7-2 - TGTGCCAGCAGTCCCCGGGCAACTACTAATTCACCCCTCCACTTT CASSPRATTNSPLHF
- TRBJ1-4 TRBV30 - TGTGCCTGGAACCCCAGGACCGCAACTAATGAAAAACTGTTTTTT CAWNPRTATNEKLFF
once TRBJ1-6 TRBV5-1 - TGCGCCAGCAGCTTGGGAGGCAACCGGATGGATTCACCCCTCCACTTT CASSLGGNRMDSPLHF
- TRBJ2-3 TRBV12-3/TRBV12-4 TRBD2 TGTGCCAGCAATATAGCGGGGGCCACAGATACGCAGTATTTT CASNIAGATDTQYF
- TRBJ2-3 TRBV12-3/TRBV12-4 - TGTGCCAGCGGTTTGAACCCGAGTGGGGATACGCAGTATTTT CASGLNPSGDTQYF
- TRBJ2-3 TRBV20-1 - TGCAGTGCGCCACCCACGGGTTCCACCCAAGATACGCAGTATTTT CSAPPTGSTQDTQYF
few TRBJ2-1 TRBV11-2 TRBD2 TGTGCCAGCAGCTTGGCTAGCGGGGGGGCACAGTTCTTC CASSLASGGAQFF
- TRBJ1-4 TRBV4-1 TRBD1 TGCGCCAGCAGCCAAGTCGGGACAGTTAATGAAAAACTGTTTTTT CASSQVGTVNEKLFF
few TRBJ2-1 TRBV12-5 - TGTGCTAGTGGTCCGGCGGGTTCTAACAATGAGCAGTTCTTC CASGPAGSNNEQFF
- TRBJ2-3 TRBV4-3 - TGCGCCAGCAGCCAAGATCTCCGGGGGCAGGTAGATACGCAGTATTTT CASSQDLRGQVDTQYF
- TRBJ2-7 TRBV6-5 - TGTGCCAGCAGCCCCAATCTCAGGACCTACAATGAGCAGTACTTC CASSPNLRTYNEQYF
- TRBJ1-2 TRBV6-5 - TGTGCCAGCAGTTACGCCGGGCTAATGGAGTATGGCTACACCTTC CASSYAGLMEYGYTF
few TRBJ2-7 TRBV12-3/TRBV12-4 TRBD1 TGTGCCAGCACCAGGGGAGACAGGGAATTGTACGAGCAGTACTTC CASTRGDRELYEQYF
- TRBJ2-3 TRBV5-1 - TGCGCCAGCAGTCAGCGGAGAGCAGATACGCAGTATTTT CASSQRRADTQYF
- TRBJ2-2 TRBV20-1 - TGCAGTGCTGGAGCAGCCGGGACATCGAACACCGGGGAGCTGTTTTTT CSAGAAGTSNTGELFF
many TRBJ2-3 TRBV5-1 - TGCGCCAGCAGCTTGGCCAATCAGGCCTCCACAGATACGCAGTATTTT CASSLANQASTDTQYF
- TRBJ2-3 TRBV20-1 TRBD1 TGCAGTGCTAGACAAGACAGGGGGACAGATACGCAGTATTTT CSARQDRGTDTQYF
few TRBJ2-7 TRBV5-1 TRBD1 TGCGCCAGCAGCCTTAAAGACGGGACAGTCTACGAGCAGTACTTC CASSLKDGTVYEQYF
- TRBJ1-2 TRBV20-1 TRBD1 TGCAGTGCTAGAGATAACACAGGGGTAGACTATGGCTACACCTTC CSARDNTGVDYGYTF
few TRBJ2-5 TRBV3-1 - TGTGCCAGCAGCCAAGATAGCCTTCGGGGGACCCAGTACTTC CASSQDSLRGTQYF
few TRBJ1-1 TRBV6-5 - TGTGCCAGCAGTGGCGCGGTGAACACTGAAGCTTTCTTT CASSGAVNTEAFF
- TRBJ2-1 TRBV20-1 - TGCAGTGCTAGAGCAGACAAGGAGCAGTTCTTC CSARADKEQFF
- TRBJ2-3 TRBV12-3/TRBV12-4 - TGTGCCAGCAGTCCAAATCCCCCAGATACGCAGTATTTT CASSPNPPDTQYF
many TRBJ2-5 TRBV12-3/TRBV12-4 - TGTGCCAGCAGTTTATGGGCCAGGTACCAAGAGACCCAGTACTTC CASSLWARYQETQYF
- TRBJ1-4 TRBV25-1 - TGTGCCAGCAGTGAATATACGGGGATAACTAATGAAAAACTGTTTTTT CASSEYTGITNEKLFF
- TRBJ2-5 TRBV27 TRBD2 TGTGCCAGCAGTTTATCGTGGTACAGCGGGGGGGCGGGTGGACAAGAGACCCAGTACTTC CASSLSWYSGGAGGQETQYF
few TRBJ2-3 TRBV11-2 - TGTGCCAGCAGCTTAGTCCGGACAAGAAGCACAGATACGCAGTATTTT CASSLVRTRSTDTQYF
- TRBJ1-1 TRBV20-1 - TGCAGTGCTAGGGGGAAAGCCAACACTGAAGCTTTCTTT CSARGKANTEAFF
- TRBJ2-1 TRBV6-1 TRBD2 TGTGCCGGCAGGACTAGCGGGGGCGATGAGCAGTTCTTC CAGRTSGGDEQFF
few TRBJ1-4 TRBV20-1 - TGCAGTGCCGCCCTTCCCCGACAAGCGAATAATGAAAAACTGTTTTTT CSAALPRQANNEKLFF
- TRBJ2-1 TRBV4-1 - TGCGCCAGCAGCCAACCCAGGGGCCTCTCCTACAATGAGCAGTTCTTC CASSQPRGLSYNEQFF
- TRBJ2-1 TRBV6-5 TRBD1 TGTGCCAGCAATTACGAAGCAGGGGGCGCGTACAATGAGCAGTTCTTC CASNYEAGGAYNEQFF
- TRBJ2-1 TRBV27 - TGTGCCAGCAGTTCTGGCCCGGGTGAACCGTTCTTC CASSSGPGEPFF
- TRBJ2-1 TRBV25-1 - TGTGCCAGCAATAGGTACAATGAGCAGTTCTTC CASNRYNEQFF
few TRBJ2-6 TRBV25-1 - TGTGCCAGCAGTAGTGCAGGGGTATCGTCTGGGGCCAACGTCCTGACTTTC CASSSAGVSSGANVLTF
- TRBJ2-1 TRBV12-3/TRBV12-4 TRBD1 TGTGCCAGCACCTCATCCCGGACAGGGGCCTACAATGAGCAGTTCTTC CASTSSRTGAYNEQFF
many TRBJ1-2 TRBV27 - TGTGCCAGCAGTTTGGGTATTAACTATGGCTACACCTTC CASSLGINYGYTF
- TRBJ2-2 TRBV27 - TGTGCCAGCAGGATCGAAATAGGGTCGGGGGAGGCCGGGGAGCTGTTTTTT CASRIEIGSGEAGELFF
- TRBJ1-6 TRBV6-5 - TGTGCCAGCAGTTACGAGGGTACTTGGAATTCACCCCTCCACTTT CASSYEGTWNSPLHF
once TRBJ1-6 TRBV14 - TGTGCCAGCAGCCAAGACTTGCCGAGGGTGTATTCACCCCTCCACTTT CASSQDLPRVYSPLHF
- TRBJ2-7 TRBV6-1 TRBD2 TGTGCCAGCAGCCGCCCTGGGCTTCCAAACCCTAGCGGGGGCTCTTACAATGAGCAGTACTTC CASSRPGLPNPSGGSYNEQYF
- TRBJ1-1 TRBV7-9 - TGTGCCAGCAGCCCTACAGCTTGGGGGGCTTTCTTT CASSPTAWGAFF
- TRBJ1-2 TRBV12-3/TRBV12-4 - TGTGCCAGTTCCCAAACGACAGGTAGTGGCTACACCTTC CASSQTTGSGYTF